The rows below give T cell receptor beta chains drawn from one sample of a study of chemoradiotherapy in HPV16-positive cancers. Repertoires were generated with immunoSEQ multiplex PCR, while TCRdb's copy carries only in-frame clones and drops some. This repertoire shows approximately 5,000 clones, approximately 84% found once; its top ten account for around 13%. Material: tumor tissue, obtained from a patient who underwent chemoradiotherapy. The source of these receptors is a human donor with HPV-associated anogenital cancer. The CDR3 runs from the conserved cysteine through the conserved F or W. A D gene is named only where the DNA matches it firmly. Expanded clones get a size class; other rows say once, few or many, or leave the size out.

TRBJ1-1	.	.	TRBV30	TGTGCCTGGAGTGTACAGATGAACACTGAAGCTTTCTTT	CAWSVQMNTEAFF
TRBJ2-3	TRBD2	.	TRBV28	TGTGCCAGCAGCTATAGCGGGGGGGCCGTATGGTCGAATTTT	CASSYSGGAVWSNF
TRBJ1-3	TRBD1	.	TRBV11-2	TGTGCCAGCAGCCCTGGGACAGGAGGAAACACCATATATTTT	CASSPGTGGNTIYF
TRBJ2-2	TRBD1	.	TRBV5-4	TGTGCCAGCAGCTTGGGGGGACAGGCAAGCTACACCGGGGAGCTGTTTTTT	CASSLGGQASYTGELFF
TRBJ2-3	TRBD1	.	TRBV30	TGTGCCTTACAGGGGGAATTTGGCACAGATACGCAGTATTTT	CALQGEFGTDTQYF
TRBJ2-5	.	.	TRBV9	TGTGCCAGCAGCACCCGAGGGGGGAGCCAAGAGACCCAGTACTTC	CASSTRGGSQETQYF
TRBJ1-2	TRBD1	.	TRBV11-1	TGTGCCAGCAGCTTATCCGGACAGGGCTATGGCTACACCTTC	CASSLSGQGYGYTF
TRBJ1-6	.	.	TRBV21-1	TGTGCCAGCAGCAGGTTCAGCGTGGAATTT	CASSRFSVEF
TRBJ2-1	TRBD2	.	TRBV7-3	TGTGCCAGCAGCCCCCGACTAGCTACTTACAATGAGCAGTTCTTC	CASSPRLATYNEQFF
TRBJ2-4	.	.	TRBV2	TGTGCCAGCAGTGGGGAGGACAGGGCCAAAAACATTCAGTACTTC	CASSGEDRAKNIQYF
TRBJ1-4	.	.	TRBV19	TGTGCCAGTAGTATGGGCGCTGCAACTAATGAAAAACTGTTTTTT	CASSMGAATNEKLFF
TRBJ1-2	.	.	TRBV19	TGTGCCAGTAGTACCGGACCGGGGCTCGGGGGCTACACCTTC	CASSTGPGLGGYTF
TRBJ2-1	.	.	TRBV7-6	TGTGCCAGCAGCCCGGGACACCACAATGAGCAGTTCTTC	CASSPGHHNEQFF
TRBJ2-7	TRBD1	.	TRBV7-9	TGTGCCAGCAGCGTAACGAGGGACAGGGGCTACGAGCAGTACTTC	CASSVTRDRGYEQYF
TRBJ1-2	.	.	TRBV19	TGTGCCACCCAAAAGGGATTTGATGTCTACACCTTC	CATQKGFDVYTF
TRBJ2-1	TRBD1	once	TRBV19	TGTGCCAGTAGTTGGGGACAGGGGGTGAATGAGCAGTTCTTC	CASSWGQGVNEQFF
TRBJ2-3	TRBD2	.	TRBV5-1	TGCGCCAGCAGCTCCCCCCTAGTAGCGGGAAGCACAGATACGCAGTATTTT	CASSSPLVAGSTDTQYF
TRBJ2-3	.	.	TRBV7-9	TGTGCCAGCAGCTTAGGGCCGGACCCTTTCACAGATACGCAGTATTTT	CASSLGPDPFTDTQYF
TRBJ2-3	.	.	TRBV9	TGTGCCAGCGCTGAGACAGTCACAGATACGCAGTATTTT	CASAETVTDTQYF
TRBJ2-5	.	.	TRBV6-6	TGTGCCAGCTTTGGCGGGGGCAGGGAGACCCAGTACTTC	CASFGGGRETQYF
TRBJ2-3	TRBD2	.	TRBV4-2	TGTGCCAGCAGCCAAGTACTAGCGGGGCTTACTAGCACAGATACGCAGTATTTT	CASSQVLAGLTSTDTQYF
TRBJ2-7	TRBD1	.	TRBV30	TGTGCCTGGATACCCCAGGACAGGGAATCCTACGAGCAGTACTTC	CAWIPQDRESYEQYF
TRBJ2-7	.	once	TRBV11-2	TGTGCCAGCAGCTTAGAGGGCGCTATAGACGAGCAGTACTTC	CASSLEGAIDEQYF